This passage covers 26 T cell receptor beta chains from one sample sequenced in a study of T cells after yellow fever vaccination. One entry per CDR3 protein results from TCRdb running MiXCR on the 5' RACE reads. This sample has 9,500 to 15,000 distinct CDR3 sequences, with roughly 6% found just once. The sample was PBMCs, either bulk or a sorted T-cell subset (CD4+, CD8+, memory, or dextramer-sorted; not recorded which), taken on the day of the yellow fever booster vaccination. These receptors originate from a man aged 25 to 45 who received the YFV17D yellow fever vaccine.

This clonotype has ten or more counts. J is TRBJ2-3 and V is TRBV6-2 or TRBV6-3; D possibly corresponds to TRBD2 (6 bases). The CDR3 contains 20 residues. Germline V gene sequence: CDR1 MNHEY, CDR2 SVGEGT. The ends were cut back, 0 bases at V and 0 bases at J, with 22 bases in the middle. This chain's CDR3 is CASSYSRGLPNPYSTDTQYF. The CDR3 region has the DNA TGTGCCAGCAGTTACTCTCGTGGACTACCGAACCCCTATAGCACAGATACGCAGTATTTT.

This clonotype is medium-sized (0.01 to 0.1%) within its sample. The chain employs TRBV12-3 or TRBV12-4 and TRBJ2-7; 7 nucleotides agree with TRBD1. J gave up 5 bases and V 8 bases, and 12 bases lay outside the gene matches. There are 14 residues in the CDR3. CDR3 in amino acids: CASSHHRGLNEQYF. The CDR3 bases are TGTGCCAGCTCCCATCACAGGGGTCTGAACGAGCAGTACTTC.

This clonotype was observed at least ten times. The chain carries TRBV19 and TRBJ2-1; a possible D gene is TRBD2 (6 bases). Germline V lookup: CDR1 LNHDA, CDR2 SQIVND (reference sequence). Trimming stripped 7 bases from V and 3 bases from J, with 16 bases between. The CDR3 contains 15 residues. This chain's CDR3 is CASTLSGLIYNEQFF. The DNA for the CDR3 is TGTGCCAGTACCCTTAGCGGACTAATCTACAATGAGCAGTTCTTC. The whole variable domain, remainder taken from reference TRBV19 and TRBJ2-1, is DGGITQSPKYLFRKEGQNVTLSCEQNLNHDAMYWYRQDPGQGLRLIYYSQIVNDFQKGDIAEGYSVSREKKESFPLTVTSAQKNPTAFYLCASTLSGLIYNEQFFGPGTRLTVL.

This clonotype occurred many times. No conserved phenylalanine or tryptophan ends this CDR3, so it is likely a read error. It is unclear where the CDR3 begins or ends on the DNA, so no DNA is shown, and the CDR3 is as TCRdb lists it. This chain links TRBV21-1 with TRBJ1-1. TRBV21-1 represents a pseudogene. The CDR3 totals 9 residues, both ends included. The CDR3 reads CASSKGVVL.

In this sample, this clonotype turned up many times. This sequence joins TRBV19 and TRBJ2-2; the D gene is possibly TRBD2 (6 bases). CDR3 length: 14 amino acids. Trimming took off 8 bases at V and 3 bases at J, with 13 bases between the two ends. Germline values: CDR1 LNHDA, CDR2 SQIVND (reference sequence). CDR3 amino acids: CASSSGLHTGELFF. The CDR3 nucleotides are TGTGCCAGTTCATCGGGACTGCACACCGGGGAGCTGTTTTTT.

This clonotype is termed medium-sized. The V call is TRBV12-3 or TRBV12-4, the J call TRBJ2-1; D might be TRBD1 or TRBD2, each matching 5 bases. V was clipped by 0 bases and J by 8 bases, with 14 bases between them. This CDR3 contains 15 residues. CDR3 in amino acids: CASSLARGPGYEQFF. CDR3 bases: TGTGCCAGCAGTTTAGCGAGGGGCCCCGGGTATGAGCAGTTCTTC.

In its sample, this clonotype is medium-sized (0.01 to 0.1%). The rearrangement joins TRBV6-6 to TRBJ2-7; D is possibly TRBD2 (6 bases). This CDR3 is built from 13 residues. The ends were cut back, 4 bases at V and 6 bases at J, with 13 bases in the middle. Germline loops: CDR1 MNHNY, CDR2 SVGAGI (reference sequence). The CDR3 protein is CASSSGFGSEQYF. CDR3 nucleotide sequence: TGTGCCAGCAGTTCAGGCTTCGGGAGCGAGCAGTACTTC.

By frequency in the sample, this clonotype is medium-sized. V is TRBV28 and J is TRBJ1-3; D is undetermined. Germline lookup yields CDR1 MDHEN and CDR2 SYDVKM. CDR3 length: 15 residues. With 3 bases removed from V and 2 bases from J, the gap between germline ends came to 11 bases. The CDR3 loop reads CASSFSAGAGNTIYF. The DNA for the CDR3 is TGTGCCAGCAGTTTCTCCGCCGGGGCTGGAAACACCATATATTTT.

This clonotype was counted at least ten times. This rearrangement joins TRBV28 to TRBJ1-2; possibly TRBD1 for D (5 bases). The germline V and J ends were trimmed by 2 bases and 6 bases, with 16 bases remaining between them. Germline CDR1 MDHEN, CDR2 SYDVKM. The CDR3 is made up of 15 amino acids. The CDR3 DNA is TGTGCCAGCAGTTTACTGGCCCTCATGGGGGATGGCTACACCTTC. Its translation is CASSLLALMGDGYTF.

This clonotype is labeled medium-sized. The chain is built from TRBV24-1 and TRBJ2-1, with 9 bases aligning to TRBD2. The CDR3 is made up of 17 amino acids. The V gene end was trimmed by 4 bases and the J gene end by 8 bases; junction bases not matched to a gene: 14. Germline CDR1 is KGHDR and CDR2 is SFDVKD. CDR3 DNA sequence: TGTGCCACCAGTGACCCCTCCGCTAGCGGGAAAAGGGATGAGCAGTTCTTC. It encodes CATSDPSASGKRDEQFF.

This clonotype occurred many times. The chain combines TRBV7-3 with TRBJ2-5; 7 bases are a match to TRBD2. This CDR3 has 16 residues. Germline trimming cut 2 bases from V and 3 bases from J; bases unmatched to any gene: 9. Germline CDR1 and CDR2: SGHTA and FQGTGA. The chain's CDR3 is CASSLATGGGKETQYF. As DNA, the CDR3 is TGTGCCAGCAGCTTAGCAACTGGGGGGGGGAAAGAGACCCAGTACTTC.

By proportion, this clonotype is medium-sized. The chain recombines TRBV20-1 with TRBJ1-6; the D gene is possibly TRBD1 (5 bases). Germline CDR1 reads DFQATT; CDR2 reads SNEGSKA (reference sequence). CDR3 length: 14 amino acids. V was pared by 0 bases and J by 5 bases, with 8 bases between. The CDR3 DNA follows: TGCAGTGCTAGAGAAGGGACCGATAATTCACCCCTCCACTTT. As protein: CSAREGTDNSPLHF.

Many counts were recorded for this clonotype. The rearrangement uses TRBV14 and TRBJ2-5; a weak D match, TRBD1 (6 bases). The V gene's germline CDR1 is SGHDN and CDR2 FVKESK. This CDR3 is built from 16 residues. Trimming cost V 6 bases and J 4 bases, with 21 bases left between them. The CDR3 reads CASSQRQVGSRETQYF. The CDR3 DNA reads TGTGCCAGCAGTCAGCGACAGGTAGGGTCCCGAGAGACCCAGTACTTC. Together with reference TRBV14 and TRBJ2-5, the CDR3 gives the full variable domain: EAGVTQFPSHSVIEKGQTVTLRCDPISGHDNLYWYRRVMGKEIKFLLHFVKESKQDESGMPNNRFLAERTGGTYSTLKVQPAELEDSGVYFCASSQRQVGSRETQYFGPGTRLLVL.

This clonotype was seen just once. The V and J genes are TRBV3-1 and TRBJ2-7; D might be TRBD2 (6 bases). The CDR3 is 14 residues long. Germline CDR1 is LGHDT and CDR2 is YNNKEL (reference sequence). V was trimmed by 4 bases and J by 5 bases, leaving 15 bases between them. CDR3 loop: CASSPGLPGDEQYF. The CDR3 DNA reads TGTGCCAGCAGCCCTGGACTACCGGGAGACGAGCAGTACTTC.

This clonotype has a count of ten or more. The genes are TRBV5-8 and TRBJ1-2; 8 nucleotides line up with TRBD1. The CDR3 has 14 amino acids. V shed 4 bases and J 1 base; nucleotides not matched to a gene: 3. Looked up from germline, CDR1 is SGHTS and CDR2 is YDEGEE. CDR3 in DNA: TGTGCCAGCAGCGGGGGACAGGTTAACTATGGCTACACCTTC. It codes for CASSGGQVNYGYTF.

In this sample, this clonotype turned up many times. V is TRBV4-2 and J is TRBJ2-6; 8 bases line up with TRBD1. Germline CDR1 is LGHNA and CDR2 is YNFKEQ. The CDR3 covers 19 residues. Trimming cost V 0 bases and J 3 bases; bases outside gene matches: 10. CDR3 DNA: TGTGCCAGCAGCCAAGAATTCGGCAGGGGGCGCGGTGGGGCCAACGTCCTGACTTTC. Its translation: CASSQEFGRGRGGANVLTF.

As regards this clonotype: A single base separates this from a much larger clone, so it may be a read error. The chain links TRBV19 to TRBJ2-1; D gene ambiguous. CDR1 is LNHDA, CDR2 SQIVND, per germline (reference sequence). Trimming pared 5 bases from V and 2 bases from J, leaving 10 bases between. The CDR3 has 14 residues. In nucleotides, the CDR3 is TGTGCCAGTAGTCGGGTAGGAACCTACAATGAGCAGTTCTTC. Protein product: CASSRVGTYNEQFF.

Relative to its sample, this clonotype is medium-sized. The chain uses TRBV6-6 and TRBJ1-5; 7 bases are shared with TRBD1. CDR3 length: 12 amino acids. The germline V gene has CDR1 MNHNY and CDR2 SVGAGI (reference sequence). Trimming cost V 5 bases and J 12 bases; bases outside gene matches: 7. DNA for the CDR3: TGTGCCAGCAGTCCAGACAGGGACCTCCAGCATTTT. Translating it yields CASSPDRDLQHF.

Relative to its sample, this clonotype is medium-sized. The CDR3 DNA is TGCAGCGTAAGGACAGGAAGTCAGGCAGATACGCAGTATTTT. It specifies CSVRTGSQADTQYF. This chain uses TRBV29-1 with TRBJ2-3; 7 bases line up with TRBD1. Trimming took 6 bases from V and 4 from J; bases not matched to a gene: 10. CDR3 length: 14 residues. Per germline, CDR1 SQVTM and CDR2 ANQGSEA.

This clonotype came up many times. The CDR3 DNA follows: TGTGCCAGCAGTTACTACGGACCCGGGGCCAACGTCCTGACTTTC. As protein: CASSYYGPGANVLTF. This rearrangement joins TRBV6-2 or TRBV6-3 to TRBJ2-6; D not certain. This CDR3 spans 15 amino acids. Between the trimmed V and J ends, which lost 1 base and 4 bases, there was a span of 8 bases. Germline lookup yields CDR1 MNHEY and CDR2 SVGEGT.

Within the sample, this clonotype is medium-sized. Here the CDR3 reads CASSDIPGNTEAFF. The CDR3 DNA is TGTGCCAGCAGTGATATACCAGGAAACACTGAAGCTTTCTTT. The chain has TRBV2 and TRBJ1-1, with unresolved D. The CDR3 runs to 14 residues. The germline V gene encodes CDR1 SNHLY and CDR2 FYNNEI. V was shortened by 3 bases and J by 2 bases, with 10 bases between the two germline ends. The full variable domain, rest sourced from reference TRBV2 and TRBJ1-1, is EPEVTQTPSHQVTQMGQEVILRCVPISNHLYFYWYRQILGQKVEFLVSFYNNEISEKSEIFDDQFSVERPDGSNFTLKIRSTKLEDSAMYFCASSDIPGNTEAFFGQGTRLTVV.

This clonotype has a count of ten or more. V is TRBV18 and J is TRBJ2-5; 7 bases are shared with TRBD2. The J segment lost 2 bases and the V segment lost 1 base, leaving 10 bases of the junction unmatched. CDR1 KGHSH and CDR2 LQKENI come from the germline V gene. The CDR3 spans 17 residues. CDR3 sequence (DNA): TGTGCCAGCTCACCACGGCGCGGGAGCGGTGAACAAGAGACCCAGTACTTC. Translating gives CASSPRRGSGEQETQYF. Drawing the rest from reference TRBV18 and TRBJ2-5, the complete variable domain is NAGVMQNPRHLVRRRGQEARLRCSPMKGHSHVYWYRQLPEEGLKFMVYLQKENIIDESGMPKERFSAEFPKEGPSILRIQQVVRGDSAAYFCASSPRRGSGEQETQYFGPGTRLLVL.

This clonotype came up many times. The rearrangement links TRBV2 to TRBJ2-7; no definite D call. CDR1 and CDR2 (germline): SNHLY, FYNNEI. The V end lost 7 bases, the J end lost 0 bases, and 13 bases lay between the germline ends. The length of the CDR3 is 14 residues. Here the CDR3 DNA reads TGTGCCAGCACACCAGACCCCCACTCCTACGAGCAGTACTTC. Translated, it gives CASTPDPHSYEQYF.

By proportion, this clonotype is medium-sized (0.01 to 0.1%). The rearrangement joins TRBV10-3 to TRBJ1-2, with D unclear. This CDR3 spans 13 amino acids. Between the trimmed V and J ends, which lost 3 bases and 4 bases, there was a span of 9 bases. CDR1 and CDR2 (germline): ENHRY, SYGVKD. This CDR3 is CAISETDLYGYTF. CDR3 bases: TGTGCCATCAGTGAAACAGACCTCTATGGCTACACCTTC.

In its sample, this clonotype was seen many times. The chain is built from TRBV2 and TRBJ2-2; D uncertain. V lost 7 bases, J lost 1 base, and 7 bases lay in between. The CDR3 has 13 amino acids. Germline CDR1 reads SNHLY; CDR2 reads FYNNEI. CDR3 protein: CASMQQNTGELFF. The CDR3 DNA is TGTGCCAGCATGCAGCAGAACACCGGGGAGCTGTTTTTT.

This clonotype was counted many times. The chain has TRBV4-3 and TRBJ1-4; 7 nucleotides align to TRBD1. V trimming: 0 bases; J trimming: 6 bases; junction bases outside the gene matches: 7. From germline, CDR1 is LGHNA and CDR2 YSLEER. This CDR3 is built from 16 residues. The CDR3 DNA follows: TGCGCCAGCAGCCAAGACCATCCGGGACAGTATGAAAAACTGTTTTTT. Protein: CASSQDHPGQYEKLFF.